Sequencing of this TCR beta chain was carried out in a study of response to subunit inactivated influenza vaccine. TCRdb used MiXCR to reprocess the RT-PCR reads, holding one entry per CDR3 protein. Of approximately 310,000 distinct CDR3 sequences detected, 21% appear once; the ten largest clones hold about 10%. This CDR3 has 15 amino acids. Germline V gives CDR1 MNHEY, CDR2 SMNVEV (reference sequence). J gave up 9 bases and V 7 bases, and 14 bases lay outside the gene matches. This receptor was identified in a man aged 50-75 years who received an inactivated influenza vaccine. The chain links TRBV27 to TRBJ1-5, with 8 bases that match TRBD1. The source material was PBMCs from blood, sampled about 19 months after vaccination. CDR3: CASKSSRTGIGPQHF. The CDR3 bases are TGTGCCAGCAAAAGTTCGAGGACAGGGATCGGGCCCCAGCATTTT.